Described below is a single T cell receptor beta chain sequence and its context. As yet, its antigen is unknown. This entry belongs to a study of shared clonotypes between healthy human individuals. General study findings and limits: It was observed that approximately 5% of naive CD4 clonotypes were shared across several donors. Some clonotypes were shared by all four sorted-subset donors, while others were not shared. The non-shared ones had lower generation probabilities than the shared ones.

Some 32,000 T cell genomes, or around 0.2 ug DNA, went into the sorted-subset replicate PCRs. Study processing details: ImmunoSEQ only sent back junction sequences with no quality scores, so filtering was done differently. Some clones are missing from TCRdb's copy, which holds only in-frame ones; the method was immunoSEQ multiplex PCR. Clonal size and the V and J genes are those of that table, whereas D and trimming came from the DNA. The sample has approximately 2,000,000 clones, 90% to 95% seen once. The naive CD8 population came from CD45RO-negative cells selected for CCR7, without terminally differentiated effector memory CD45RA+ cells. CDR1 and CDR2 (germline): SGHDT, YYEEEE. V lost 4 bases, J lost 6 bases, and 17 bases lay in between. This CDR3 contains 15 residues.

This chain connects TRBV5-6 to TRBJ1-5; no firm D call. The sample comprised naive CD8+ T cells from PBMCs. The TCR comes from a man in his late teens or twenties in good health. Some clones in this sample may be carry-over from other donors' samples. In DNA form, the CDR3 reads TGTGCCAGCAGCCCCTCTGGGGTGGGGAGTCAGCCCCAGCATTTT. Translating it yields CASSPSGVGSQPQHF.